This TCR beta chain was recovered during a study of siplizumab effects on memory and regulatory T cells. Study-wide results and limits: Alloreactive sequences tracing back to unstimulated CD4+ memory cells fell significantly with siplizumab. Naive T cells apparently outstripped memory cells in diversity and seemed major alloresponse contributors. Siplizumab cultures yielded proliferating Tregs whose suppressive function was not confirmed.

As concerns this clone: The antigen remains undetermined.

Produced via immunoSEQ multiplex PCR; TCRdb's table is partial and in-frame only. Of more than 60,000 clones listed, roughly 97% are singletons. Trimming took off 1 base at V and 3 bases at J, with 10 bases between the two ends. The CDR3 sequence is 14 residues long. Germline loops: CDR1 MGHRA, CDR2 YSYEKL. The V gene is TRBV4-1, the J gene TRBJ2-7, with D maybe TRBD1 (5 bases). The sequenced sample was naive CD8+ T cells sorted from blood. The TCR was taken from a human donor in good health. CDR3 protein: CASSQVREGYEQYF. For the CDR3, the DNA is TGCGCCAGCAGCCAAGTCAGGGAAGGCTACGAGCAGTACTTC.